This record covers a single T cell receptor beta chain. What antigen it recognizes has not been identified. Base quality data are lacking; no much larger clone is found one base away. CDR1 LGHNA and CDR2 YNFKEQ were looked up in the germline V gene. V lost 1 base and J lost 0 bases; the stretch between them is 7 bases long. The CDR3, cysteine through phenylalanine, is 15 amino acids long. The entry retains the CDR3 DNA only, 45 bases that are in frame from base 1. The record originates from a study of cytomegalovirus exposure and HLA in healthy donors (dated by TCRdb to the late 2010s). With respect to the entire study: An earlier analysis of roughly 500 of the donors reported approximately 260 Gb of sequence data and 95 million to 120 million unique TCR beta sequences obtained from about 170 million T cells. An early release covering approximately 600 HLA-typed donors comprised approximately 300 gigabases of sequencing data and 85 million or so unique TCR sequences. Among the roughly 380 genotyped donors, 81% belonged to the genetic ancestry cluster associated with self-reported Caucasian donors. The study aimed to test whether signatures of past pathogen exposure could be identified by cataloging public T cell receptors. The study profiled the T cell repertoires of hundreds of subjects by immunosequencing and related them to cytomegalovirus serostatus. Besides the first cohort of more than 650 subjects, a separate validation cohort made up of 90 to 150 different subjects was used. To predict cytomegalovirus infection status, the study brought together high-throughput TCR immunosequencing, statistical association of individual TCRs with disease status, and machine learning. To study patterns of TCR occurrence, a later analysis re-analyzed previously published TCR beta repertoires from around 670 donors and added high-resolution HLA genotyping. In the later analysis, no new phenotypic data were used to find candidate immune exposures; instead, reliance was placed on TCR beta sequences and their occurrence across donors. To decide whether each TCR beta V gene segment behaved as functional or pseudogenic, an earlier analysis of several hundred of the donors relied on high-throughput TCR beta sequencing. Donor age, sex, ethnicity and CMV serostatus were compiled alongside the repertoire data. In a later genetic analysis, genome-wide SNP genotypes for 398 of the 666 donors were used, and that subset was treated as a discovery cohort. Every discovery cohort repertoire had been produced on one sequencing platform. Class I and class II HLA loci were covered by the typing at four-digit resolution. The number of donors typed differed by locus, with about 629-630 for A, B, C, DRB1 and DQB1, roughly 520 for DQA1, 600 to 610 for DPA1, and some 440 for DPB1. Roughly 5 DR-DQ haplotypes were treated as single units for association and clustering because of strong linkage in the cohort. Among roughly 400 genotyped donors of the cohort, an average of about 240,000 unique TCR beta nucleotide sequences were sequenced per donor, roughly 18% of them non-productive. The study at large found these results: A group of highly shared sequence variants was considered likely to be a technical artifact of the sequencing pipeline. In the study, some 160 TCR beta chains were listed as associated with cytomegalovirus. In a later analysis, HLA-associated TCR beta chains were found to be more clonally expanded and to have lower generation probabilities than equally common non-associated chains. Cytomegalovirus status was reported to be diagnosed by the classifier with high specificity and sensitivity in both the original and validation cohorts. A later analysis associated 16,951 TCR beta sequences with specific HLA alleles at a false discovery rate of 0.05. Three of the identified cytomegalovirus-associated TCR beta chains were confirmed in vitro to be specific for cytomegalovirus antigens. Only TCR beta chains were sequenced in this cohort, and the absence of alpha or paired-chain data limited detectable features. According to a later analysis, most CMV-associated TCR beta chains appeared to be HLA-restricted, and the HLA associations seemed to be driven largely by CMV exposure. Because the 87-base-pair reads could not distinguish some IMGT-functional V segments, including TRBV6-2 and TRBV6-3, those segments were excluded. When HLA alleles, especially DR and DQ, strongly co-occurred, TCR associations were difficult to assign to individual alleles. The only immune exposure information available for the cohort was CMV serostatus. Across donors, most TCR sequences were observed very rarely, whereas some public TCRs were present in many individuals. The earlier analysis of 587 of the donors excluded 15 to 20 rarely observed V segments, including chromosome 9 orphons, because counts were too low. Presence/absence analyses assumed roughly uniform sequencing depth across donors, an assumption that may not hold. Broadly in line with IMGT annotations, most TCR beta V segments showed up in productive rearrangements about 90% or about 30% of the time in an earlier analysis of some 590 of the donors. The authors suggested that the approach could potentially be extended to other disease states and immunological phenotypes. In a later genetic analysis, a missense DCLRE1C variant was associated with V-gene and J-gene trimming of TCR beta chains, and the association was replicated in an independent cohort. A later genetic analysis reported fewer N-insertions in productive TCRs among donors in an Asian-associated ancestry cluster than the roughly 700-donor mean. A further reported finding was that TCR beta sequences accurately predicted the HLA-A and HLA-B alleles for most subjects in the first cohort. HLA typing was unavailable for some donors at each locus, so association tests used only the typed subset. Linkage disequilibrium might explain the correlated functional status among segregating V segments, but an unknown experimental factor could not be ruled out. In a later analysis, several top co-occurrence clusters were reported to appear linked to parvovirus B19, influenza, CMV and Epstein-Barr virus. A later analysis found that TCR association rates varied across HLA loci, with DRB1 alleles showing the most associated TCRs and HLA-C alleles the fewest.

In total, about 650 healthy bone marrow donors made up the cohort. Cohort members were all nominally healthy when sampled, although unrecorded immune exposures were likely present. The donor was CMV seronegative and was included in the group of a few hundred seronegative cohort members. A peripheral blood sample was provided by each donor, and peripheral blood mononuclear cells were used for TCR beta sequencing. Genomic DNA extraction from the blood cell samples was performed with the Qiagen DNeasy Blood Extraction Kit. The library relied on the immunoSEQ multiplex PCR assay. For the multiplex PCR, a mixture combining 60 forward primers for TCR Vbeta segments and 13 reverse primers for TCR Jbeta segments was used. A multiplex PCR assay on genomic DNA amplified the CDR3 region of rearranged TCR beta genes. On the Illumina HiSeq System, the amplified TCR beta libraries were sequenced as 87-base-pair reads. Concerning the study's data processing: A later analysis counted about 80 million unique TCR beta chains across the 550 to 800 repertoires, and roughly 11 million of these chains were shared by at least two donors. A nearest-neighbor algorithm error-corrected the raw reads and collapsed the reads into unique sequences, merging closely related sequences to remove PCR and sequencing errors. CDR3 sequences were aligned to IMGT reference sequences to assign V, D and J gene segments. For a sequence to be retained, at least a six-nucleotide match to both a V gene segment and a J gene segment was required. Rearrangements were classified as productive when the CDR3 lacked stop codons and remained in frame with V and J, and all other rearrangements were classified as non-productive. CDR3 was defined according to IMGT convention as the region running from the second conserved V-encoded cysteine to the conserved J-encoded phenylalanine. The earlier analysis of some 550 of the donors excluded any sequence lacking an unambiguous match to a single V gene segment. An earlier analysis of fewer than 750 of the donors called V segments functional above 56.7% productive rearrangements and segregating when the between-donor standard deviation exceeded 5%. A statistical classification framework was built for diagnosing cytomegalovirus status from the catalog of TCR beta chain sequences. A later analysis assigned V and J genes by comparing TCR nucleotide sequences with IMGT/GENE-DB human TR gene sequences. Using the TCRdist pipeline, a later analysis assigned CDR3 sequences along with most-parsimonious VDJ recombination scenarios. In a later analysis, each TCR beta chain was defined by its CDR3 amino acid sequence together with its V-gene family, and reads without a unique V-gene family were excluded. As a way to deal with suspected cross-contamination and a sequencing artifact, a later analysis dropped roughly 620 nucleotide sequences that were highly shared and had low generation probability. A later analysis calculated a clonal expansion index for each public chain from normalized within-repertoire ranks of inferred template counts. In a later analysis, generation probabilities were computed with a VDJ recombination model fitted to out-of-frame rearrangements, and the resulting probabilities were checked against IGoR. In a later analysis, TCR-TCR, TCR-HLA and TCR-CMV co-occurrence was scored with hypergeometric tests, and a repertoire-size bias correction was applied to TCR pairs. To estimate false discovery rates, a later analysis permuted the HLA or CMV assignments 20 times. In a later analysis, co-occurring TCRs were grouped with DBSCAN, and TCRdist sequence similarity was added when clustering was performed within HLA-allele-positive subsets. Repertoires with fewer than 30,000 or more than 120,000 public chains, plus five repertoires with anomalous nucleotide sharing, were excluded from co-occurrence clustering. In its TCRdb copy, this immuneACCESS table keeps in-frame sequences only and misses some clones. Where compared with another copy, unresolved V genes explain less than half of these, and the others have no known cause. D and trimming were read from the DNA, whereas the V and J calls and clone size are those reported in that table. The sample table holds approximately 110,000 clones, of which over 80% were seen once. Under 0.3% of the sample is taken by the ten largest.

The sequence was collected from a middle-aged man in good health and CMV-seronegative. The sample comprised PBMCs. The receptor chain draws on TRBV4-2 and TRBJ2-1; the D gene remains uncertain. The DNA sequence is as follows: TGTGCCAGCAGCCAAGGGGCTGACTCCTACAATGAGCAGTTCTTC. Its translation is CASSQGADSYNEQFF.